This T cell receptor (beta chain) was documented in a study of blood T cell repertoires in COVID-19. This clone has at least ten counts. Clones were read by immunoSEQ multiplex PCR, and TCRdb kept only the in-frame ones, dropping some. This repertoire shows some 220,000 clones, nearly 95% found once; its top ten account for 0.8% to 0.95%. This receptor was taken from a man aged 25-40 years with COVID-19, enrolled during active disease. Source material: peripheral blood.

The CDR3 here is CASSLLSGNTIYF. In DNA form, the CDR3 reads TGTGCCAGCAGCTTGCTCTCTGGAAACACCATATATTTT. The chain couples TRBV5-6 to TRBJ1-3; D remains ambiguous. V was clipped by 1 base and J by 0 bases, with 2 bases between them. The length of the CDR3 is 13 residues. Per the germline V gene, CDR1 is SGHDT and CDR2 is YYEEEE.